A selection of T cell receptor beta chains follows, all from one sample in a study of vaccination and CD4 T cells after COVID-19. Each CDR3 protein is one row after TCRdb ran MiXCR on the PCR reads. The table has approximately 9,700 distinct CDR3 sequences, 25% to 35% seen once. What these receptors recognize is not known. The sample taken for sequencing was CD4+ T cells from blood, cultured in vitro. Receptor source: a human donor in good health. CDR3s leave out the opening cysteine and the closing phenylalanine or tryptophan. Fields, in order: V gene, CDR3 protein.

V gene: TRBV30
CDR3 protein: AWSGRDKRYEQY

V gene: TRBV5-1
CDR3 protein: ASSLGPELVDYGYT

V gene: TRBV6-1
CDR3 protein: ASRRTSSSYEQY

V gene: TRBV4-3
CDR3 protein: ASSHLLGGDGTDTQY

V gene: TRBV7-9
CDR3 protein: ASSPRATRSWTF

V gene: TRBV9
CDR3 protein: ASSPRGGPTSYEQY

V gene: TRBV20-1
CDR3 protein: SARDRDRGRSVETQY

V gene: TRBV20-1
CDR3 protein: SAIQGGLENSPLH

V gene: TRBV5-4
CDR3 protein: ASSLFNQQGSWDT

V gene: TRBV2
CDR3 protein: ASLMDRGGYEQY

V gene: TRBV7-8
CDR3 protein: ASSPGLADISYEQY

V gene: TRBV20-1
CDR3 protein: SAGGGNTEAF

V gene: TRBV19
CDR3 protein: ASKRGNLPHQPQH

V gene: TRBV24-1
CDR3 protein: ATEGGGTQY

V gene: TRBV4-3
CDR3 protein: ASSQVSYSYEQY

V gene: TRBV19
CDR3 protein: ASSPRAGVGTEAF

V gene: TRBV6-2/TRBV6-3
CDR3 protein: ASSKRETQY

V gene: TRBV15
CDR3 protein: ATSRSPGGKTGELF